This T cell receptor (beta chain) was obtained from a study of blood T cell repertoires in COVID-19. Overall study: There were acute and convalescent COVID-19 samples, and they came from the United States, Italy and Spain. PBMCs, B-cell-depleted T cells, or T cells provided the cDNA or gDNA that made up the material.

The length of the CDR3 is 13 residues. V lost 5 bases and J 6 bases, leaving 13 bases between the germline ends. CDR1 and CDR2 (germline): SEHNR, FQNEAQ (reference sequence). In the study's own analysis: For nucleated cells, counts were estimated from reference gene primer amplification. Profiling relied on immunoSEQ multiplex PCR, and the TCRdb table lists in-frame clones only, not all of them. D and trimming come from the DNA, and the V and J calls and clone size come from that table. The sample lists some 83,000 clones, 86% occurring once. This TCR derives from a man of 80 years or more in a cohort sampled during active COVID-19. The J gene is TRBJ1-1, the V gene TRBV7-9, with D maybe TRBD1 (6 bases). The sample was peripheral blood. CDR3 sequence reads: CASSNTGWPEAFF. CDR3 sequence (DNA): TGTGCCAGCAGCAACACAGGGTGGCCTGAAGCTTTCTTT.